These T cell receptor beta chains were read from a single sample in a study of T cells in narcolepsy. TCRdb's table, derived via immunoSEQ multiplex PCR, lists solely in-frame clones and lacks some. The sample yields about 36,000 clones, about four fifths seen once. Sequences were obtained from memory (CD45RA-) CD4+ T cells from blood. The receptors shown here come from a human donor in good health. The CDR3 runs from the conserved cysteine through the conserved F or W. Each record gives: V gene, J gene, clone size, D gene, CDR3 DNA, CDR3 protein. The D gene is left open where the match is weak. Only part of the rows carry a size: once, few, many, or a class if the clone is expanded.

>TRBV25-1|TRBJ1-2|.|.
TGTGCCAGCAGTTGGGGTGTCTATGGCTACACCTTC
CASSWGVYGYTF
>TRBV11-2|TRBJ1-2|few|.
TGTGCCAGCAGATCTGACAGAGCTAACTATGGCTACACCTTC
CASRSDRANYGYTF
>TRBV4-1|TRBJ2-7|.|.
TGCGCCAGCAGCCAAGCCCTCAAGCAGTACTTC
CASSQALKQYF
>TRBV27|TRBJ2-2|.|TRBD1
TGTGCCAGCAGTAAATACAGGGGGCGCGGGGACACCGGGGAGCTGTTTTTT
CASSKYRGRGDTGELFF
>TRBV18|TRBJ1-1|.|.
TGTGCCAGCGCCGGGCTAATTAACACTGAAGCTTTCTTT
CASAGLINTEAFF
>TRBV19|TRBJ1-2|.|.
TGTGCCAGTAGTGCCGGACAGACGCTTGGGGGCTACACCTTC
CASSAGQTLGGYTF
>TRBV2|TRBJ2-1|.|.
TGTGCCAGCAGTGAGGTTCGGCTAGCGATTTACAATGAGCAGTTCTTC
CASSEVRLAIYNEQFF
>TRBV6-6|TRBJ1-1|.|TRBD1
TGTGCCAGCAGTTATTCGACAGGGGCGAACACTGAAGCTTTCTTT
CASSYSTGANTEAFF
>TRBV5-4|TRBJ2-7|.|TRBD1
TGTGCCAGCAGGTCCGGGACAGGGAAGGACGAGCAGTACTTC
CASRSGTGKDEQYF
>TRBV18|TRBJ1-3|once|.
TGTGCCAGCTCACCAGTCGCCGGAGACACCATATATTTT
CASSPVAGDTIYF
>TRBV6-1|TRBJ2-7|.|.
TGTGCCAGCAGTCTGGACACATCCTACGAGCAGTACTTC
CASSLDTSYEQYF
>TRBV28|TRBJ1-1|few|.
TGTGCCAGCAGATCGACCGCGAGGACTGAAGCTTTCTTT
CASRSTARTEAFF
>TRBV2|TRBJ2-1|.|.
TGTGCCAGCACCCCAGGGACAAACTCCTACAATGAGCAGTTCTTC
CASTPGTNSYNEQFF
>TRBV5-8|TRBJ2-3|.|TRBD2
TGTGCCAGCAGCTTGGGCGCCGGACTAGCGGGAAGCACAGATACGCAGTATTTT
CASSLGAGLAGSTDTQYF
>TRBV6-5|TRBJ2-7|.|.
TGTGCCAGCAGTAATCCAGGGTCCTACGAGCAGTACTTC
CASSNPGSYEQYF
>TRBV27|TRBJ1-1|few|.
TGTGCCAGCAGGTTTAGGGAGGACACTGAAGCTTTCTTT
CASRFREDTEAFF
>TRBV6-6|TRBJ1-5|.|TRBD1
TGTGCCAGCAGTTACTCAAGGGGGCGTCAGCCCCAGCATTTT
CASSYSRGRQPQHF
>TRBV9|TRBJ1-1|.|.
TGTGCCAGCAGCGTAGCCCCCCAAGGGATGAACACTGAAGCTTTCTTT
CASSVAPQGMNTEAFF
>TRBV19|TRBJ2-4|.|.
TGTGCCAGTAGTTCCACCGAGGGTACAGTGCAGTACTTC
CASSSTEGTVQYF
>TRBV11-3|TRBJ2-3|.|.
TGTGCCAGCAGCTTCCTACTCACAGATACGCAGTATTTT
CASSFLLTDTQYF
>TRBV6-1|TRBJ1-1|.|.
TGTGCCAGCCAAATACCCCGCTCGGCTAGTGAAGCTTTCTTT
CASQIPRSASEAFF
>TRBV11-2|TRBJ2-5|.|.
TGTGCCAGCAGCACTCGGGCCAAGGTGGTACTGGAGACCCAGTACTTC
CASSTRAKVVLETQYF
>TRBV7-2|TRBJ1-2|.|.
TGTGCCAGCAGCTTAGCCCAAGTGTATGGCTACACCTTC
CASSLAQVYGYTF
>TRBV5-8|TRBJ1-5|.|.
TGTGCCAGCAGCACCGGGACAAGAGACGGTCAGCCCCAGCATTTT
CASSTGTRDGQPQHF